This T cell receptor (beta chain) came from a study of TIL therapy for anti-PD-1-resistant metastatic lung cancer. Study overall: Tumors carried a median 1.5 non-synonymous mutations per megabase.

The libraries were made with immunoSEQ v3. Clones were sequenced by immunoSEQ multiplex PCR, and TCRdb holds only the in-frame ones, with some missing. The sample gives 36,000 or so clones, over 70% of which show up once; under 7% is in the top ten. Time point specified: pre-treatment sample, taken before nivolumab and TIL therapy. Remarks on this clone: Its antigen is as yet unknown.

This CDR3 has 14 residues. The germline gives CDR1 SQVTM, CDR2 ANQGSEA. The V end lost 0 bases, the J end lost 10 bases, and 16 bases lay between the germline ends. The study, taken as a whole, reports: This highly selected cohort may not generalize to typical lung cancer patients.

The V gene is TRBV29-1, the J gene TRBJ2-1; D perhaps matches TRBD2 (5 bases). The receptor was isolated from a person aged 25 to 85 with non-small cell lung cancer. The specimen comprised blood, sampled at baseline. This CDR3 reads CSVEDPLEDWEQFF. The CDR3 nucleotides read TGCAGCGTTGAAGATCCACTAGAAGATTGGGAGCAGTTCTTC.